Listed below are T cell receptor beta chains from one sample, sequenced in a study of T cell responses to AZD1222 COVID-19 vaccine. Clones were read by immunoSEQ multiplex PCR, and TCRdb kept only the in-frame ones, dropping some. The sample records roughly 140,000 clones, more than 70% being singletons. This material consisted of peripheral blood, taken on day 0 of MenACWY control vaccination. These receptor sequences come from an adult in good health. CDR3s include the opening cysteine and the closing phenylalanine or tryptophan. D genes are given only for firm matches. Part of the rows lack a size; the others show once, few, many or a class for expanded clones.

j_gene	v_gene	d_gene	abundance	CDR3aa	CDR3nt
TRBJ2-6	TRBV5-4	-	-	CASSLAGANVLTF	TGTGCCAGCAGCTTGGCTGGGGCCAACGTCCTGACTTTC
TRBJ2-7	TRBV5-6	TRBD1	-	CASSRSSTGIFPYEQYF	TGTGCCAGCAGCAGATCGTCGACAGGGATCTTTCCTTACGAGCAGTACTTC
TRBJ2-3	TRBV30	TRBD1	-	CAWNPGQGGTDTQYF	TGTGCCTGGAACCCGGGACAGGGGGGCACAGATACGCAGTATTTT
TRBJ2-3	TRBV23-1	-	-	CASSNRYTDTQYF	TGCGCCAGCAGCAACCGTTACACAGATACGCAGTATTTT
TRBJ2-3	TRBV11-2	-	once	CASSLTGTYTDTQYF	TGTGCCAGCAGCCTAACCGGGACCTACACAGATACGCAGTATTTT
TRBJ2-1	TRBV7-2	TRBD2	-	CASSLEGLAAFNEQFF	TGTGCCAGCAGCTTAGAGGGACTAGCGGCGTTCAATGAGCAGTTCTTC
TRBJ2-7	TRBV6-5	-	-	CASSYATGLEQYF	TGTGCCAGCAGTTATGCTACAGGGCTCGAGCAGTACTTC
TRBJ1-6	TRBV2	-	-	CASTTKDSPLHF	TGTGCCAGCACTACTAAAGATTCACCCCTCCACTTT
TRBJ1-5	TRBV28	-	-	CAHKGPSGPQHF	TGTGCCCACAAGGGGCCCTCCGGGCCCCAGCATTTT
TRBJ1-3	TRBV29-1	-	-	CSVESAGAGNTIYF	TGCAGCGTTGAGAGCGCAGGGGCCGGAAACACCATATATTTT
TRBJ2-7	TRBV4-3	-	-	CASSQEEGDEQYF	TGCGCCAGCAGCCAAGAGGAAGGGGACGAGCAGTACTTC
TRBJ2-7	TRBV28	-	-	CASSHRDGRYEQYF	TGTGCCAGCAGTCACCGGGACGGACGATACGAGCAGTACTTC
TRBJ2-2	TRBV5-1	TRBD1	-	CASSLGQGAGGELFF	TGCGCCAGCAGCTTGGGACAGGGGGCAGGCGGGGAGCTGTTTTTT
TRBJ2-3	TRBV9	-	-	CASSVRDGLTDTQYF	TGTGCCAGCAGCGTAAGGGACGGACTCACAGATACGCAGTATTTT
TRBJ1-2	TRBV25-1	TRBD1	once	CASSEIGTGEGYYGYTF	TGTGCCAGCAGTGAGATAGGGACAGGGGAGGGCTACTATGGCTACACCTTC
TRBJ2-7	TRBV9	-	-	CASSSEGAGIKYF	TGTGCCAGCAGCTCGGAAGGGGCAGGGATTAAGTACTTC
TRBJ1-4	TRBV18	-	once	CASSPGSENEKLFF	TGTGCCAGCTCACCAGGGTCAGAGAATGAAAAACTGTTTTTT
TRBJ2-1	TRBV4-2	TRBD1	-	CASSQGMTGDPYNEQFF	TGTGCCAGCAGCCAAGGAATGACAGGGGACCCCTACAATGAGCAGTTCTTC
TRBJ2-7	TRBV4-3	-	once	CASSQDSGGTPYEQYF	TGCGCCAGCAGCCAAGATAGTGGGGGAACTCCCTACGAGCAGTACTTC
TRBJ2-2	TRBV5-1	TRBD1	once	CASSLGPQGAGGELFF	TGCGCCAGCAGCTTGGGGCCACAGGGGGCAGGCGGGGAGCTGTTTTTT
TRBJ1-2	TRBV24-1	TRBD1	-	CATSDGQGGGYTF	TGTGCCACCAGTGATGGACAGGGCGGAGGCTACACCTTC
TRBJ2-6	TRBV30	-	-	CAWSSAAGVLTF	TGTGCCTGGAGTTCGGCAGCCGGGGTCCTGACTTTC
TRBJ2-3	TRBV6-5	-	-	CASTGFSDTDTQYF	TGTGCAAGCACAGGGTTTTCAGACACAGATACGCAGTATTTT
TRBJ2-7	TRBV6-6	TRBD1	-	CASTLDRGLDEQYF	TGTGCCAGCACCCTGGACAGGGGGCTAGACGAGCAGTACTTC
TRBJ1-1	TRBV11-3	-	once	CASRRGGTEAFF	TGTGCCAGCAGGCGGGGAGGGACTGAAGCTTTCTTT
TRBJ2-2	TRBV5-1	-	-	CASSPRGDTGELFF	TGCGCCAGCAGCCCCAGGGGGGACACCGGGGAGCTGTTTTTT
TRBJ1-2	TRBV5-1	-	-	CASSFGTDNGYTF	TGCGCCAGCAGCTTTGGGACGGACAATGGCTACACCTTC
TRBJ1-2	TRBV11-3	-	-	CASSLGDYGYTF	TGTGCCAGCTCTCTGGGTGACTATGGCTACACCTTC
TRBJ2-7	TRBV27	TRBD1	-	CASKGAVNEQYF	TGTGCCAGCAAGGGGGCGGTTAACGAGCAGTACTTC
TRBJ2-3	TRBV12-3/TRBV12-4	-	-	CASTPSDTQYF	TGTGCCAGCACCCCAAGTGATACGCAGTATTTT
TRBJ1-6	TRBV29-1	-	once	CSVPSIGRDSPLHF	TGCAGCGTCCCCTCCATAGGGCGGGATTCACCCCTCCACTTT
TRBJ2-2	TRBV7-3	TRBD1	-	CASSPGQGLGGELFF	TGTGCCAGCAGCCCGGGACAGGGACTGGGCGGGGAGCTGTTTTTT
TRBJ1-2	TRBV7-2	-	-	CASSLISQTPLGYGYTF	TGTGCCAGCAGCCTCATCAGTCAGACACCGCTGGGCTATGGCTACACCTTC
TRBJ2-2	TRBV19	TRBD2	-	CASTPLAGGPDGELFF	TGTGCCAGTACTCCTCTAGCGGGAGGGCCGGACGGGGAGCTGTTTTTT
TRBJ2-3	TRBV6-2/TRBV6-3	TRBD2	-	CASSYHMTSGRASTDTQYF	TGTGCCAGCAGTTACCACATGACTAGCGGGAGGGCGAGCACAGATACGCAGTATTTT
TRBJ1-2	TRBV18	-	-	CASSPGKGYTF	TGTGCCAGCTCACCGGGAAAGGGCTACACCTTC
TRBJ2-3	TRBV9	-	once	CASSAGVGALGGTDTQYF	TGTGCCAGCAGCGCGGGGGTAGGGGCCCTTGGGGGCACAGATACGCAGTATTTT
TRBJ2-5	TRBV9	-	-	CASSVGGFQETQYF	TGTGCCAGCAGCGTAGGGGGTTTCCAAGAGACCCAGTACTTC
TRBJ1-3	TRBV5-1	-	-	CASSPELGTGNTIYF	TGCGCCAGCAGCCCGGAGTTGGGTACTGGAAACACCATATATTTT
TRBJ1-1	TRBV7-2	-	-	CASSLMLGVTEAFF	TGTGCCAGCAGCTTAATGTTGGGTGTCACTGAAGCTTTCTTT
TRBJ1-1	TRBV15	-	-	CATSRRRGDTEAFF	TGTGCCACCAGCAGACGCCGGGGCGACACTGAAGCTTTCTTT
TRBJ2-7	TRBV18	-	-	CASSPLTYEQYF	TGTGCCAGCTCACCACTGACCTACGAGCAGTACTTC
TRBJ2-1	TRBV28	TRBD2	few	CASSMTSGNPRNSSYNEQFF	TGTGCCAGCAGTATGACTAGCGGGAACCCAAGGAACAGCTCCTACAATGAGCAGTTCTTC
TRBJ2-2	TRBV5-1	-	-	CASSLTGTTGELFF	TGCGCCAGCAGCCTAACCGGGACGACCGGGGAGCTGTTTTTT
TRBJ2-1	TRBV20-1	-	-	CSVTLYNEQFF	TGCAGTGTTACCCTGTACAATGAGCAGTTCTTC
TRBJ2-7	TRBV6-2/TRBV6-3	-	-	CASSLGWGSHEQYF	TGTGCCAGCAGTTTGGGGTGGGGGAGCCACGAGCAGTACTTC
TRBJ2-5	TRBV6-2/TRBV6-3	TRBD2	once	CASSFVTSGETQYF	TGTGCCAGCAGTTTCGTAACTAGCGGGGAGACCCAGTACTTC
TRBJ2-1	TRBV9	-	few	CASSPGLYNEQFF	TGTGCCAGCAGCCCCGGTCTGTACAATGAGCAGTTCTTC
TRBJ1-2	TRBV28	-	-	CASSALYGYTF	TGTGCCAGCAGCGCCCTTTATGGCTACACCTTC